One T cell receptor beta chain is described in this entry. What it binds is not known. These data are taken from a study of cytomegalovirus exposure and HLA in healthy donors. Study overall: Earlier sequencing of about 200 million T cells yielded roughly 120 million unique TCR beta sequences.

Points from the study as a whole: Cytomegalovirus association was assigned to about 150 TCR beta chains.

The germline CDR1 and CDR2 sequences are LGHNA and YNFKEQ. The CDR3 covers 17 residues. Trimming cost V 1 base and J 4 bases; bases outside gene matches: 9. Primers included in the PCR were 60 Vbeta and 13 Jbeta primers. Libraries were prepared by immunoSEQ multiplex PCR; TCRdb keeps only in-frame clonotypes and omits some of them. The data contain approximately 120,000 clones, 77% of them singletons. Material for sequencing was PBMCs. This sequence joins TRBV4-2 and TRBJ2-1; 8 bases match TRBD2. The clonotype was recovered from a woman aged 40 to 50 in good health and CMV-seropositive. CDR3 amino acids: CASSQGLLAERYNEQFF. The CDR3 nucleotides read TGTGCCAGCAGCCAAGGGTTACTAGCGGAGAGATACAATGAGCAGTTCTTC.